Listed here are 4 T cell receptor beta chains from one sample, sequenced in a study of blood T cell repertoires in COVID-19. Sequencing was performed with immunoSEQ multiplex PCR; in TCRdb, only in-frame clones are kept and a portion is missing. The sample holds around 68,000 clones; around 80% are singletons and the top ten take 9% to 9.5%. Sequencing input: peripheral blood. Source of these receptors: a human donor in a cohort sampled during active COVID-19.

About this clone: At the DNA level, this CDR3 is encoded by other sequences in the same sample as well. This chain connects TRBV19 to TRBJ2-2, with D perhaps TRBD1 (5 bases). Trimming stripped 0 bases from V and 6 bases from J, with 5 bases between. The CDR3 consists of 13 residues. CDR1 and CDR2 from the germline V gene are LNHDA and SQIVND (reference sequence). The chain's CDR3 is CASSIEGAGELFF. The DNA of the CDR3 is TGTGCCAGTAGTATAGAAGGGGCCGGGGAGCTGTTTTTT.

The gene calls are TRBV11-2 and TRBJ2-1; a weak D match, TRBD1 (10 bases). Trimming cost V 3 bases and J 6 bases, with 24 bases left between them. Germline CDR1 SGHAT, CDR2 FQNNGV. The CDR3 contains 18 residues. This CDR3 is CASSLGQGWLAGFNEQFF. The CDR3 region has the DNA TGTGCCAGCAGCTTGGGACAGGGGTGGCTAGCGGGATTCAATGAGCAGTTCTTC.

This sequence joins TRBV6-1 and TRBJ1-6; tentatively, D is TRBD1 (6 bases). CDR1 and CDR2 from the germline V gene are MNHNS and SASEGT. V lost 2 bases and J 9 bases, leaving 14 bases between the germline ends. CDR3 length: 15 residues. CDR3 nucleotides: TGTGCCAGCAGTGAACTTGGGGGCGGTACTTCACCCCTCCACTTT. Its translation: CASSELGGGTSPLHF.

CDR3 nucleotide sequence: TGCAGTGCTAGTAAGTTTGCTAGCTGGTACCACAATGAGCAGTTCTTC. It is translated as CSASKFASWYHNEQFF. The J gene is TRBJ2-1, the V gene TRBV20-1, with a weak D call TRBD2 (5 bases). Germline CDR1 and CDR2: DFQATT and SNEGSKA (reference sequence). This CDR3 comprises 16 residues. Trimming took 3 bases from V and 5 from J, leaving 20 bases between them.